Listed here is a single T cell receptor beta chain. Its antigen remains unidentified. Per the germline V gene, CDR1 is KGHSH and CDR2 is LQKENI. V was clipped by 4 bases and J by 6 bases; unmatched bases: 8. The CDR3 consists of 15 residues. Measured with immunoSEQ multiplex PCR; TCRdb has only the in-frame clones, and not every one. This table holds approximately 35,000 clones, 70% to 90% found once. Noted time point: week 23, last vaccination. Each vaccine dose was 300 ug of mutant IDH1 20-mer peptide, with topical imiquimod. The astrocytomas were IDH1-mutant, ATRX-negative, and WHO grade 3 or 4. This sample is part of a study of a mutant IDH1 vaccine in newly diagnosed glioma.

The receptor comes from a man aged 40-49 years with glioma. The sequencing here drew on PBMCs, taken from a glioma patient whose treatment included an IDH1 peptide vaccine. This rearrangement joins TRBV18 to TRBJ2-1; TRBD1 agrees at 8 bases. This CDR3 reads CASSLGDRNSNEQFF. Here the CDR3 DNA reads TGTGCCAGCTCACTGGGGGACAGGAACAGCAATGAGCAGTTCTTC.